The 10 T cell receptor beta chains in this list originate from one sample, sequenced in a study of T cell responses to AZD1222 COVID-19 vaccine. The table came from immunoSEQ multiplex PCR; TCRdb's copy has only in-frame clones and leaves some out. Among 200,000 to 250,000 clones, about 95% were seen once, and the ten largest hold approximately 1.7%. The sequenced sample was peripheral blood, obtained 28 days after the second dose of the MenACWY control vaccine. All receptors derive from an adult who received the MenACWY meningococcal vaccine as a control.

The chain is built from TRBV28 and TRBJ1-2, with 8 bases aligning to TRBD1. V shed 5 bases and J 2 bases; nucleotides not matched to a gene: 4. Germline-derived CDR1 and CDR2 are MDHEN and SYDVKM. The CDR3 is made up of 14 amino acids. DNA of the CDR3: TGTGCCAGCAGTGGGACAGGAGACAACTATGGCTACACCTTC. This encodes CASSGTGDNYGYTF.

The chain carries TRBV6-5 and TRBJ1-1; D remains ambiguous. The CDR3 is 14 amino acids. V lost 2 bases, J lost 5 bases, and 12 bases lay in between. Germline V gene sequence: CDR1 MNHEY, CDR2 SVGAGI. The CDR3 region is CASSYAGVWTEAFF. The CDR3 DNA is TGTGCCAGCAGTTACGCCGGGGTGTGGACTGAAGCTTTCTTT.

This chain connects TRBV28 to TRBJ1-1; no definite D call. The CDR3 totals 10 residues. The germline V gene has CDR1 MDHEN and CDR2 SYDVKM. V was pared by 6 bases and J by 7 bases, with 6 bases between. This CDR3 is CASSKNEAFF. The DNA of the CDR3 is TGTGCCAGCAGCAAAAATGAAGCTTTCTTT.

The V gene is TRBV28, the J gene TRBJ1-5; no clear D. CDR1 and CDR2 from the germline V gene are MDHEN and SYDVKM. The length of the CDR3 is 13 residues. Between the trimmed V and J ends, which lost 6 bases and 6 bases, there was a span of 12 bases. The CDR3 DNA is TGTGCCAGCAGGCCCGATAGGGTTCAGCCCCAGCATTTT. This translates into CASRPDRVQPQHF.

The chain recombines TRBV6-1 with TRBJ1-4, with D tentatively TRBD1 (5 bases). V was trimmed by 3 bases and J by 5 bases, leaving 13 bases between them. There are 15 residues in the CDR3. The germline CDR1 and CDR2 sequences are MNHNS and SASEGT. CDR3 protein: CASSDGRDWNEKLFF. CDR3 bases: TGTGCCAGCAGTGACGGAAGGGACTGGAATGAAAAACTGTTTTTT.

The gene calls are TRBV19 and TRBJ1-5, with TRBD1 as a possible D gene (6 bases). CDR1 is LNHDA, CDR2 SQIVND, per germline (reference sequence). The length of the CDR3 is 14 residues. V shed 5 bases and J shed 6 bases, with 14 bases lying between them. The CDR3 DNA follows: TGTGCCAGTAGTCGGACCGGGGGCCGTCAGCCCCAGCATTTT. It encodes CASSRTGGRQPQHF.

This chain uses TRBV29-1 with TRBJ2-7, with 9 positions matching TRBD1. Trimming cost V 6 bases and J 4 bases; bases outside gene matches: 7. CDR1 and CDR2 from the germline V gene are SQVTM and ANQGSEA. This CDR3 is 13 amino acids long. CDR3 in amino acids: CSVLQGATYEQYF. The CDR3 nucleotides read TGCAGCGTATTACAGGGGGCTACGTACGAGCAGTACTTC.

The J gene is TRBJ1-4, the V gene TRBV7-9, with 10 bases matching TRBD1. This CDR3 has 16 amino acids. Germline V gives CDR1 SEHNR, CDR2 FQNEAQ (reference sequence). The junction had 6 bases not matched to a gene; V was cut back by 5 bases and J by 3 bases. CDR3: CASSAGQGLANEKLFF. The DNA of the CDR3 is TGTGCCAGCAGCGCGGGACAGGGGTTGGCTAATGAAAAACTGTTTTTT.

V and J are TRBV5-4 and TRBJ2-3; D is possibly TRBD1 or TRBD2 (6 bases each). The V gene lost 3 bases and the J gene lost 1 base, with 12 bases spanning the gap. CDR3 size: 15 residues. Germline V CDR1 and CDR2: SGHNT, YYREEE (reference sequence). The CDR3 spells CASSWGAQGTDTQYF. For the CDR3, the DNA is TGTGCCAGCAGCTGGGGGGCGCAAGGCACAGATACGCAGTATTTT.

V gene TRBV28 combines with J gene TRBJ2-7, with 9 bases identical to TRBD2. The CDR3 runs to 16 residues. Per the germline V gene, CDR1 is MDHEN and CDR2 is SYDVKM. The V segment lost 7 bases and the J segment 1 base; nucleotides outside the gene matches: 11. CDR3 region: CASNFNSGRASYEQYF. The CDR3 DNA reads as TGTGCCAGCAATTTTAATAGCGGGAGAGCGTCCTACGAGCAGTACTTC.